Listed below are T cell receptor beta chains from one sample, sequenced in a study of cytomegalovirus exposure and HLA in healthy donors. Clones were sequenced by immunoSEQ multiplex PCR, and TCRdb holds only the in-frame ones, with some missing. The profile shows some 110,000 clones, 74% of them singletons. The source material was PBMCs. Source of these receptors: a woman aged 45-65 years in good health and CMV-seropositive. Both conserved end residues are part of each CDR3. Fields, in order: clone size, J gene, V gene, D gene, CDR3 protein, CDR3 DNA. A D gene is named only where the DNA matches it firmly. Only part of the rows carry a size: once, few, many, or a class if the clone is expanded.

.,TRBJ2-3,TRBV7-9,TRBD2,CASSLGLAGNTQYF,TGTGCCAGCAGCTTAGGACTAGCGGGGAATACGCAGTATTTT
.,TRBJ2-7,TRBV7-2,.,CASSLGREQYF,TGTGCCAGCAGCTTAGGTCGCGAGCAGTACTTC
.,TRBJ2-3,TRBV7-2,.,CASSLVSGGTDTQYF,TGTGCCAGCAGCTTAGTAAGCGGAGGGACAGATACGCAGTATTTT
.,TRBJ2-7,TRBV6-1,TRBD1,CASSRSDRGYEQYF,TGTGCCAGCAGCCGATCAGACAGGGGCTACGAGCAGTACTTC
.,TRBJ2-7,TRBV19,TRBD2,CASGTSGYEQYF,TGTGCCAGCGGGACTAGCGGCTACGAGCAGTACTTC
.,TRBJ1-6,TRBV11-2,.,CASGQGSYNSPLHF,TGTGCCAGCGGCCAGGGCTCCTATAATTCACCCCTCCACTTT
.,TRBJ1-2,TRBV9,.,CASSVTGQTIYGYTF,TGTGCCAGCAGCGTAACAGGACAGACTATCTATGGCTACACCTTC
.,TRBJ2-7,TRBV7-8,TRBD1,CASRDRGGREQYF,TGTGCCAGCCGAGACAGGGGTGGCCGCGAGCAGTACTTC
.,TRBJ2-3,TRBV7-8,TRBD1,CASSSRTGADTQYF,TGTGCCAGCAGCTCAAGGACAGGGGCAGATACGCAGTACTTT
.,TRBJ1-5,TRBV6-5,TRBD1,CASSGQGGQPQHF,TGTGCCAGCAGCGGACAGGGCGGTCAGCCCCAGCATTTT
.,TRBJ1-4,TRBV28,TRBD1,CASSSPYRHRGGGEKLFF,TGTGCCAGCAGTTCCCCATACCGCCACAGGGGTGGGGGTGAAAAACTGTTTTTT
few,TRBJ1-6,TRBV28,.,CASSPLRDSPLHF,TGTGCCAGCAGCCCACTTAGAGATTCACCCCTCCACTTT
.,TRBJ1-2,TRBV7-2,TRBD1,CASSRPQGAYGYTF,TGTGCCAGCAGCCGACCACAGGGGGCTTATGGCTACACCTTC
.,TRBJ1-5,TRBV19,TRBD1,CASSVAGTGNQPQHF,TGTGCCAGTAGTGTCGCAGGGACAGGCAATCAGCCCCAGCATTTT
.,TRBJ2-5,TRBV29-1,TRBD2,CSVGLAREETQYF,TGCAGCGTGGGACTAGCGAGGGAAGAGACCCAGTACTTC
.,TRBJ2-3,TRBV19,TRBD1,CASSPDRADTQYF,TGTGCCAGTAGCCCTGACAGGGCGGATACGCAGTATTTT
few,TRBJ1-6,TRBV5-4,.,CASSPGVTIGNSPLHF,TGTGCCAGCAGCCCCGGGGTAACTATAGGGAATTCACCCCTCCACTTT
.,TRBJ2-5,TRBV5-1,TRBD2,CASSTQRGIQETQYF,TGCGCCAGCAGCACCCAGCGGGGGATCCAAGAGACCCAGTACTTC
.,TRBJ1-5,TRBV27,TRBD1,CASRLQGAGQPQHF,TGTGCCAGCAGGTTACAGGGGGCCGGTCAGCCCCAGCATTTT
.,TRBJ2-3,TRBV5-1,.,CASSLGTREEGDTQYF,TGCGCCAGCAGCTTGGGGACACGCGAGGAAGGAGATACGCAGTATTTT
few,TRBJ1-2,TRBV6-1,.,CASTRKGLDSYGYTF,TGTGCCAGCACCAGAAAGGGTTTAGACAGCTATGGCTACACCTTC
.,TRBJ2-7,TRBV11-2,TRBD2,CASSRNSGVPSNYEQYF,TGTGCCAGCAGCCGAAACAGCGGGGTCCCATCCAACTACGAGCAGTACTTC
few,TRBJ2-7,TRBV5-1,TRBD2,CASSWGLDTYEQYF,TGCGCCAGCAGCTGGGGACTAGATACGTACGAGCAGTACTTC
.,TRBJ2-7,TRBV27,.,CASSFPPYFQQYF,TGTGCCAGCAGTTTTCCCCCCTACTTCCAGCAGTACTTC
.,TRBJ2-7,TRBV5-6,.,CASRIQGNSYEQYF,TGTGCCAGCAGAATCCAGGGGAACTCCTACGAGCAGTACTTC
.,TRBJ2-1,TRBV7-2,TRBD2,CASSAMGLAGYNEQFF,TGTGCCAGCAGCGCAATGGGACTAGCGGGGTATAATGAGCAGTTCTTC
.,TRBJ1-6,TRBV5-1,TRBD1,CASSSGTGAYNSPLHF,TGCGCCAGCAGCTCCGGGACAGGGGCCTATAATTCACCCCTCCACTTT
few,TRBJ1-3,TRBV19,.,CDNVAGKVGNTIYF,TGTGACAATGTCGCAGGGAAAGTTGGAAACACCATATATTTT
.,TRBJ1-1,TRBV7-8,TRBD1,CASNKGQGEAFF,TGTGCCAGCAACAAGGGACAGGGAGAAGCTTTCTTT
.,TRBJ2-3,TRBV11-2,.,CASSSQVVQYF,TGTGCCAGCAGCTCACAGGTTGTGCAGTATTTT
.,TRBJ2-3,TRBV4-1,.,CASSQGGLNTDTQYF,TGCGCCAGCAGCCAGGGGGGGCTCAACACGGATACGCAGTATTTT
.,TRBJ1-6,TRBV6-1,TRBD1,CASSEAQGGNSPLHF,TGTGCCAGCAGTGAAGCGCAGGGGGGCAATTCACCCCTCCACTTT
.,TRBJ2-1,TRBV28,.,CASNQGNEQFF,TGTGCCAGCAACCAGGGCAATGAGCAGTTCTTC
.,TRBJ1-1,TRBV7-3,.,CASSLRFARATEAFF,TGTGCCAGCAGCTTACGGTTCGCGCGTGCCACTGAAGCTTTCTTT
few,TRBJ2-7,TRBV29-1,.,CSAGSSYEQYF,TGCAGCGCCGGGAGCTCCTACGAGCAGTACTTC
.,TRBJ2-7,TRBV9,TRBD1,CASSASQGAFGYEQYF,TGTGCCAGCAGCGCATCACAGGGGGCGTTTGGCTACGAGCAGTACTTC
.,TRBJ2-7,TRBV10-3,TRBD1,CATSLGQDSYEQYF,TGTGCCACTTCCCTCGGACAGGACAGCTACGAGCAGTACTTC